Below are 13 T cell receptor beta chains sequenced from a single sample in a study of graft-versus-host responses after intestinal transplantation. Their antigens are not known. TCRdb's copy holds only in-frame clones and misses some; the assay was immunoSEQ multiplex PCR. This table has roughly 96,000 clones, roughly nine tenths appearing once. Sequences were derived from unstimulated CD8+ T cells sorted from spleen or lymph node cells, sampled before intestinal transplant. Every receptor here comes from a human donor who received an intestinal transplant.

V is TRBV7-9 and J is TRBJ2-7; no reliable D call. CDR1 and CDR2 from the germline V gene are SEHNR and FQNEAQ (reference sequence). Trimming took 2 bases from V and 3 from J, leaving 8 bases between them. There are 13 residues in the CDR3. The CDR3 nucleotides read TGTGCCAGCAGCTTAAACAGTAACTACGAGCAGTACTTC. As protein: CASSLNSNYEQYF.

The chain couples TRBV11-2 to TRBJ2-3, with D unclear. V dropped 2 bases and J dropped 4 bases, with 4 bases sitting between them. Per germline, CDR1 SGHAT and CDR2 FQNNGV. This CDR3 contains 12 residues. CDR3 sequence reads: CASSLLSDTQYF. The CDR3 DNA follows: TGTGCCAGCAGCTTACTGTCAGATACGCAGTATTTT.

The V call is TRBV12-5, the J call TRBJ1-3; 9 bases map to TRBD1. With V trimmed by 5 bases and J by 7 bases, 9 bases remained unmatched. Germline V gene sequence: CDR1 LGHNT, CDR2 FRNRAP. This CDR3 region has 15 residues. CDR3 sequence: CASGLAGQGRNTIYF. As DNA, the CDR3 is TGTGCTAGTGGTCTCGCGGGACAGGGACGGAACACCATATATTTT.

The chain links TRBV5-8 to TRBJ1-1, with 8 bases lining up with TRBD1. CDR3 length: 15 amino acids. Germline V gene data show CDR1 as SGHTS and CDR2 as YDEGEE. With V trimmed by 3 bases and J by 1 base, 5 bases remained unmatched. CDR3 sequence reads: CASSWVGQGNTEAFF. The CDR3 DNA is TGTGCCAGCAGCTGGGTAGGACAGGGGAACACTGAAGCTTTCTTT.

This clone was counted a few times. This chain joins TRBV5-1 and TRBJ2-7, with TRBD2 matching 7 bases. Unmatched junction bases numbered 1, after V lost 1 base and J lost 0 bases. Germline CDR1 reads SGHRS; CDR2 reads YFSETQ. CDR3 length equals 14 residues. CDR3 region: CASSLRGDSYEQYF. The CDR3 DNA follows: TGCGCCAGCAGCTTGCGGGGGGACTCCTACGAGCAGTACTTC.

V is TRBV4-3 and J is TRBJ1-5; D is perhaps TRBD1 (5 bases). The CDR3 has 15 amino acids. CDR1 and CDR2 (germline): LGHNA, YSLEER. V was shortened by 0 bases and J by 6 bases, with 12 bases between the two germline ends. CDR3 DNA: TGCGCCAGCAGCCAAGATTTGACGGGGGGTCAGCCCCAGCATTTT. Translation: CASSQDLTGGQPQHF.

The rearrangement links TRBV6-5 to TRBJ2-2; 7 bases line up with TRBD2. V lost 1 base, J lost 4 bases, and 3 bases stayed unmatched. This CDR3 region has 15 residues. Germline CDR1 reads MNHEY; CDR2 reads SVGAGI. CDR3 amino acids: CASSYWTSLTGELFF. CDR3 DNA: TGTGCCAGCAGTTACTGGACTAGTCTCACCGGGGAGCTGTTTTTT.

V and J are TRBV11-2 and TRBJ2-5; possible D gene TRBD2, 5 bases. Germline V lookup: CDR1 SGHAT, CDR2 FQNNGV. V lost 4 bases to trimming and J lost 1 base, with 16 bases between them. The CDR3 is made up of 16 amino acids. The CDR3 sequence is CASSSEGAGPQETQYF. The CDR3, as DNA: TGTGCCAGCAGCTCCGAGGGCGCTGGGCCCCAAGAGACCCAGTACTTC.

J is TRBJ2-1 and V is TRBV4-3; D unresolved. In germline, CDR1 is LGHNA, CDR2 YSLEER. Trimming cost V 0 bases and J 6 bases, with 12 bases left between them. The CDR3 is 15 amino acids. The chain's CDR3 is CASSQDKYGFNEQFF. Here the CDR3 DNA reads TGCGCCAGCAGCCAAGATAAGTACGGGTTCAATGAGCAGTTCTTC.

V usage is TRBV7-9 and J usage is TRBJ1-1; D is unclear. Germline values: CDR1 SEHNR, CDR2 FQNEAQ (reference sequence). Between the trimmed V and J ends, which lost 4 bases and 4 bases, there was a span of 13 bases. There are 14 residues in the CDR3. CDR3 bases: TGTGCCAGCAGCTCCTCCGAGGAGAGCACTGAAGCTTTCTTT. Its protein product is CASSSSEESTEAFF.

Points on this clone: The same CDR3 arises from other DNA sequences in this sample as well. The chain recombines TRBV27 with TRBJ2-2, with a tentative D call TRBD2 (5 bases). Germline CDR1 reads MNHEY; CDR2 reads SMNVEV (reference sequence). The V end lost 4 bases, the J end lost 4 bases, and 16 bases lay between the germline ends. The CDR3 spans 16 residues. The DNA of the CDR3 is TGTGCCAGCAGTTCGGATTTGGGCCGGGGCACCGGGGAGCTGTTTTTT. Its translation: CASSSDLGRGTGELFF.

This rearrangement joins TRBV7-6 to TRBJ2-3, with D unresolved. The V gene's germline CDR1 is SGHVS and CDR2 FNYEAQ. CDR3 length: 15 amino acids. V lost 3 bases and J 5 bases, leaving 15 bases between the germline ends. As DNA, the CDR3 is TGTGCCAGCAGCTTGCTCTATGGTCGTGGAGATACGCAGTATTTT. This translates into CASSLLYGRGDTQYF.

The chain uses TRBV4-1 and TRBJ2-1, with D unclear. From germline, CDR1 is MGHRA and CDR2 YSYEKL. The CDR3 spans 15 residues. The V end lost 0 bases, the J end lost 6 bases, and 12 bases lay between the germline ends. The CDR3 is CASSQDSRQTNEQFF. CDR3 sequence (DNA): TGCGCCAGCAGCCAAGACAGCAGGCAGACCAATGAGCAGTTCTTC.